These T cell receptor beta chains were read from a single sample in a study of T cells after yellow fever vaccination. In TCRdb, the 5' RACE reads were re-called with MiXCR into one record per CDR3 protein. The profile covers more than 250,000 distinct CDR3 sequences, with 6.8% appearing a single time and 15% to 20% taken by the ten largest. Sequencing was performed on PBMCs, taken about 49 days after the first yellow fever vaccination. These receptors all come from a man aged 18-30 years who received the YFV17D yellow fever vaccine. Both conserved end residues are part of each CDR3. D genes are given only for firm matches. Clone sizes are given selectively: once, few, many, or a class where the clone is expanded.

abundance	v_gene	j_gene	d_gene	CDR3aa	CDR3nt
many	TRBV25-1	TRBJ2-2	NA	CASSDTAGHNTGELFF	TGTGCCAGCAGTGATACGGCAGGGCATAACACCGGGGAGCTGTTTTTT
NA	TRBV15	TRBJ2-3	NA	CATSRGGLADTQYF	TGTGCCACCAGCAGAGGGGGCCTCGCAGATACGCAGTATTTT
many	TRBV5-1	TRBJ2-7	NA	CASSLATGYEQYF	TGCGCCAGCAGCTTGGCCACAGGATACGAGCAGTACTTC
NA	TRBV5-1	TRBJ2-7	NA	CASSVGEATYEQYF	TGCGCCAGCAGCGTGGGAGAAGCAACCTACGAGCAGTACTTC
few	TRBV6-2/TRBV6-3	TRBJ2-1	TRBD1	CAGHTPGQGSNEQFF	TGTGCCGGCCATACACCGGGACAGGGGTCCAATGAGCAGTTCTTC
many	TRBV18	TRBJ1-2	NA	CASSPYLTGTKRRGYTF	TGTGCCAGCTCACCTTACTTAACCGGGACAAAGAGACGTGGCTACACCTTC
many	TRBV5-6	TRBJ2-5	TRBD1	CASSTTGLGETQYF	TGTGCCAGCAGCACGACAGGGCTGGGGGAGACCCAGTACTTC
NA	TRBV20-1	TRBJ1-1	NA	CSAPPSGNTEAFF	TGCAGTGCTCCCCCTTCGGGGAACACTGAAGCTTTCTTT
few	TRBV7-9	TRBJ1-2	TRBD1	CASSLATGSSYGYTF	TGTGCCAGCAGCTTAGCGACAGGGTCAAGCTATGGCTACACCTTC
NA	TRBV11-2	TRBJ2-7	NA	CASSLGRGSFSYEQYF	TGTGCCAGCAGCTTAGGGAGGGGCAGCTTCTCCTACGAGCAGTACTTC
few	TRBV7-9	TRBJ1-2	NA	CASSFEARPIGYTF	TGTGCCAGCAGCTTCGAGGCCAGGCCTATTGGCTACACCTTC
few	TRBV19	TRBJ2-1	NA	CASSSPGTVNEQFF	TGTGCCAGTAGTTCACCCGGGACTGTAAATGAGCAGTTCTTC
few	TRBV6-2/TRBV6-3	TRBJ2-2	NA	CASSRPLDGTTGELFF	TGTGCCAGCAGCCGCCCTCTCGATGGAACCACCGGGGAGCTGTTTTTT
few	TRBV20-1	TRBJ2-5	NA	CSALGRGGHQETQYF	TGCAGTGCTCTAGGGAGGGGGGGACACCAAGAGACCCAGTACTTC
NA	TRBV12-3/TRBV12-4	TRBJ1-3	NA	CASRSGRRSSGNTIYF	TGTGCCAGCAGATCCGGACGCCGCAGCTCTGGAAACACCATATATTTT
NA	TRBV3-1	TRBJ2-7	NA	CASSQISPYEQYF	TGTGCCAGCAGCCAAATTTCGCCGTACGAGCAGTACTTC
NA	TRBV6-1	TRBJ1-1	TRBD1	CASSQGGSHTEAFF	TGTGCCAGCAGTCAGGGGGGATCCCACACTGAAGCTTTCTTT
few	TRBV4-3	TRBJ2-3	NA	CASSLQGRVADTQYF	TGCGCCAGCAGCCTGCAGGGAAGGGTCGCAGATACGCAGTATTTT
few	TRBV10-3	TRBJ1-2	NA	CAISELPWDGYTF	TGTGCCATCAGTGAGCTGCCTTGGGATGGCTACACCTTC
few	TRBV6-5	TRBJ1-2	TRBD1	CASSHGTANYGYTF	TGTGCCAGCAGTCACGGGACAGCTAACTATGGCTACACCTTC
NA	TRBV11-1	TRBJ2-3	NA	CASSIFPRDAATDTQYF	TGTGCCAGCAGCATCTTCCCCCGGGACGCAGCCACAGATACGCAGTATTTT
many	TRBV5-1	TRBJ2-1	NA	CASSVTGLRSYEQFF	TGCGCCAGCAGCGTCACGGGACTCCGGAGCTATGAGCAGTTCTTC
NA	TRBV12-3/TRBV12-4	TRBJ1-1	NA	CASTSGRLLPRNTEAFF	TGTGCCAGCACCAGCGGACGCCTACTTCCCCGGAACACTGAAGCTTTCTTT
few	TRBV12-5	TRBJ1-3	NA	CASGLVSLGSDSQDSGNTIYF	TGTGCTAGTGGTTTGGTATCGTTAGGCTCTGACAGTCAAGACTCTGGAAACACCATATATTTT
few	TRBV12-3/TRBV12-4	TRBJ2-4	TRBD1	CASRHRTGINIQYF	TGTGCCAGCAGGCACCGGACAGGGATTAACATTCAGTACTTC
many	TRBV5-1	TRBJ2-7	NA	CASSSGLSSYEQYF	TGCGCCAGCAGCTCAGGGTTGAGCTCCTACGAGCAGTACTTC
NA	TRBV6-5	TRBJ2-5	TRBD1	CASSWGQGAQETQYF	TGTGCCAGCAGTTGGGGACAGGGGGCCCAAGAGACCCAGTACTTC
few	TRBV7-9	TRBJ2-1	NA	CATDRTENEQFF	TGTGCCACCGACCGGACTGAGAATGAGCAGTTCTTC
NA	TRBV24-1	TRBJ1-1	NA	CATSDLVDLNTEAFF	TGTGCCACCAGTGATTTGGTGGACCTGAACACTGAAGCTTTCTTT
NA	TRBV7-9	TRBJ2-5	TRBD2	CASSRVAGLIGQETQYF	TGTGCCAGCAGCCGCGTCGCGGGACTAATAGGGCAAGAGACCCAGTACTTC
NA	TRBV23-1	TRBJ2-7	NA	CASSQLCYEQYF	TGCGCCAGCAGTCAACTTTGCTACGAGCAGTACTTC
NA	TRBV3-1	TRBJ2-5	NA	CASSQDWATQETQYF	TGTGCCAGCAGCCAAGATTGGGCCACCCAAGAGACCCAGTACTTC
few	TRBV11-2	TRBJ1-5	TRBD1	CASSSGQGAGQPQHF	TGTGCCAGCAGCTCGGGACAGGGGGCAGGTCAGCCCCAGCATTTT